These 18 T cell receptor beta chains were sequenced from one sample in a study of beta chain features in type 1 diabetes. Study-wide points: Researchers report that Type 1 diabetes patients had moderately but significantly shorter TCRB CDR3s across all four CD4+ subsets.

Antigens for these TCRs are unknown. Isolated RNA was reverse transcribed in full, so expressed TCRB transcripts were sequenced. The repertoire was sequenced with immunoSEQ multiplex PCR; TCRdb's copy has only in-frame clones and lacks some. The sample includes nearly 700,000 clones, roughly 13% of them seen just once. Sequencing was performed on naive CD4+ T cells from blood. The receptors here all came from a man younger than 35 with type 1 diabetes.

CDR3 coding DNA: TGTGCCAGCAGTTTGGCCTCTCCGAGGATGAACACTGAAGCTTTCTTT. This sequence encodes CASSLASPRMNTEAFF. The chain recombines TRBV2 with TRBJ1-1; D not certain. Germline loops: CDR1 SNHLY, CDR2 FYNNEI. V was cut by 5 bases and J by 0 bases, with 16 bases left in between. The CDR3 consists of 16 residues.

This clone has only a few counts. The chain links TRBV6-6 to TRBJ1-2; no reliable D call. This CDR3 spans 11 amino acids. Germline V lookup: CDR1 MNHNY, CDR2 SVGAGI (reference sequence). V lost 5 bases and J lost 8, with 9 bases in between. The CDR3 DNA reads TGTGCCAGCAGTACCCGGCGAGGCTACACCTTC. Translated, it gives CASSTRRGYTF.

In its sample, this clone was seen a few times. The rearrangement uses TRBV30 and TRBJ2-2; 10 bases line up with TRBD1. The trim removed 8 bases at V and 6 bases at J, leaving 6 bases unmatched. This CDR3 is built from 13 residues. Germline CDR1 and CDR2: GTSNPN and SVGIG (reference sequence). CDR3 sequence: CAGTGTGAGELFF. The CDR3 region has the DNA TGTGCCGGCACCGGGACAGGGGCCGGGGAGCTGTTTTTT.

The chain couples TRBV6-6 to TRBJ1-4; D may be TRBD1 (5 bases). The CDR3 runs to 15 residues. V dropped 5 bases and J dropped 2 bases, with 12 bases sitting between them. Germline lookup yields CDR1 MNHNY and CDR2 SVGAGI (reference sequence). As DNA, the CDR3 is TGTGCCAGCAGTGGAAGGGGCTCGACTAATGAAAAACTGTTTTTT. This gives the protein CASSGRGSTNEKLFF.

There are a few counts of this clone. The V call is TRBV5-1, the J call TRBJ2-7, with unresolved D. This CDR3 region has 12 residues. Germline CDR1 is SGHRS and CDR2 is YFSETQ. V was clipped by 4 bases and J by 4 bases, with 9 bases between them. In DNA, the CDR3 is TGCGCCAGCAGCCCCCTTGGATACGAGCAGTACTTC. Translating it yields CASSPLGYEQYF.

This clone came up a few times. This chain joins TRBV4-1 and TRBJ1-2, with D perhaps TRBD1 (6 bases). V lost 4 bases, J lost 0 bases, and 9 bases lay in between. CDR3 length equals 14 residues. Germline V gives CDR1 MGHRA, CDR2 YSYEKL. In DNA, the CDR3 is TGCGCCAGCAGCCGGGACACAACTAACTATGGCTACACCTTC. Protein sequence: CASSRDTTNYGYTF.

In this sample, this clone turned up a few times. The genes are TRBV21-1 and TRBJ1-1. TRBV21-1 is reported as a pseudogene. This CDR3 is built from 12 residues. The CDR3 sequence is CASSKEQRKAFF. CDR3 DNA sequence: TGTGCCAGCAGCAAAGAGCAGCGGAAAGCTTTCTTT.

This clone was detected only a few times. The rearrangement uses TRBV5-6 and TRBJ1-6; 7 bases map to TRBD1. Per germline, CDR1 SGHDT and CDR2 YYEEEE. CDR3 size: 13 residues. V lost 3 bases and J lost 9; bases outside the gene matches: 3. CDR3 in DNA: TGTGCCAGCAGCTCCGGGACAGTTTCACCCCTCCACTTT. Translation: CASSSGTVSPLHF.

The CDR3 bases are TGTGCCAGCAGCTCAGACAGGGGACAATATGGCTACACCTTC. Translation: CASSSDRGQYGYTF. This chain connects TRBV5-4 to TRBJ1-2; 8 nucleotides agree with TRBD1. V dropped 3 bases and J dropped 5; count of bases not matched to a gene: 6. Germline V lookup: CDR1 SGHNT, CDR2 YYREEE (reference sequence). The CDR3 runs 14 residues.

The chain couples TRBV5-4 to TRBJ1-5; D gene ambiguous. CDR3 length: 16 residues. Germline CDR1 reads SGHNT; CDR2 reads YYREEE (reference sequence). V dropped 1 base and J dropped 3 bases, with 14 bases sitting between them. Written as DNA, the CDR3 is TGTGCCAGCAGCTTGCAAGACGAAGGGATCAATCAGCCCCAGCATTTT. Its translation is CASSLQDEGINQPQHF.

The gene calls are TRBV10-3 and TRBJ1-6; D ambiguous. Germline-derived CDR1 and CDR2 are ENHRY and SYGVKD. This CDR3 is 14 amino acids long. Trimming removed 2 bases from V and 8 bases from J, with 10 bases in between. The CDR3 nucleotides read TGTGCCATCAGTGAGACTCCGAGGGATTCACCCCTCCACTTT. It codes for CAISETPRDSPLHF.

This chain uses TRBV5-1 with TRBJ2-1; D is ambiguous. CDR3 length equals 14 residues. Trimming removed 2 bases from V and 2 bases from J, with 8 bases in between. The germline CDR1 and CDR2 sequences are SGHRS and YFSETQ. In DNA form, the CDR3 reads TGCGCCAGCAGCTTCGAACGGGCCTACAATGAGCAGTTCTTC. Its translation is CASSFERAYNEQFF. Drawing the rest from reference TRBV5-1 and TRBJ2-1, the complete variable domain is KAGVTQTPRYLIKTRGQQVTLSCSPISGHRSVSWYQQTPGQGLQFLFEYFSETQRNKGNFPGRFSGRQFSNSRSEMNVSTLELGDSALYLCASSFERAYNEQFFGPGTRLTVL.

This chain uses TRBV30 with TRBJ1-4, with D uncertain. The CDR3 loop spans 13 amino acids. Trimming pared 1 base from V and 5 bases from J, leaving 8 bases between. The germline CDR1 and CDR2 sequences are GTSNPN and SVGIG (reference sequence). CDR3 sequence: CAWSGGNNEKLFF. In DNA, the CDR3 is TGTGCCTGGAGTGGAGGGAACAATGAAAAACTGTTTTTT.

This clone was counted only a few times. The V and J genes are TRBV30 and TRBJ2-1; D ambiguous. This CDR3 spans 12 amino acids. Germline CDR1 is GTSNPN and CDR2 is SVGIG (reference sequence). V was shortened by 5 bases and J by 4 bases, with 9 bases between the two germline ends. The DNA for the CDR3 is TGTGCCTGGGGGCCCCGGTACAATGAGCAGTTCTTC. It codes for CAWGPRYNEQFF.

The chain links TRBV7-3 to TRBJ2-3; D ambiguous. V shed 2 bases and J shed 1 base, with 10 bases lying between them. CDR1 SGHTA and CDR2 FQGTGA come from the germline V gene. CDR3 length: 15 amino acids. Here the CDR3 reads CASSLDLTGTDTQYF. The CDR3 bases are TGTGCCAGCAGCTTAGATCTTACGGGCACAGATACGCAGTATTTT.

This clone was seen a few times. The CDR3: CASSPGTSQETQYF. CDR3 coding DNA: TGCGCCAGCAGCCCGGGGACTAGCCAAGAGACCCAGTACTTC. V gene TRBV5-1 combines with J gene TRBJ2-5; 8 bases align to TRBD2. Germline assignment: CDR1 SGHRS and CDR2 YFSETQ. The V gene end was trimmed by 4 bases and the J gene end by 1 base; junction bases not matched to a gene: 3. This CDR3 spans 14 amino acids.

The CDR3 sequence is CASSLWGYNSPLHF. The CDR3 DNA reads as TGTGCCAGCAGCTTATGGGGGTATAATTCACCCCTCCACTTT. The chain is built from TRBV7-3 and TRBJ1-6; D might be TRBD1 (5 bases). CDR3 size: 14 residues. The germline V and J ends were trimmed by 2 bases and 4 bases, with 6 bases remaining between them. Germline assignment: CDR1 SGHTA and CDR2 FQGTGA.

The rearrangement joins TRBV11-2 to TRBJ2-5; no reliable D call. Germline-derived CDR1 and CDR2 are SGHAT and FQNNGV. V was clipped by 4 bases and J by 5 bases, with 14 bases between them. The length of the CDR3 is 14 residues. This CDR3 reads CASSSPTVGETQYF. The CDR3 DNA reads TGTGCCAGCAGCTCGCCGACGGTTGGGGAGACCCAGTACTTC.